This T cell receptor (beta chain) is from a study of vaccination effects on CD4 cells after COVID-19. In the study overall: Each participant was given two doses of one vaccine (BNT162b2 or mRNA-1273). Findings of the study overall: Long after vaccination, the clones induced by infection and by vaccine shrank markedly in size.

As regards this clone: Its cognate antigen is unknown.

Clones were sequenced by immunoSEQ multiplex PCR, and TCRdb holds only the in-frame ones, with some missing. The repertoire holds 70,000 to 95,000 clones, with approximately 74% as singletons. Viral peptide pool expansion of antigen-specific CD4+ T cells preceded sequencing in the ViraFEST assay. Isolation of CD4+ T cells took place after about ten days of culture. Absence of prior SARS-CoV-2 infection characterized the vaccine recipients, who showed negative nucleocapsid antibodies. Cultures had half their medium replaced with IL-2 medium on days 3 and 7. The germline CDR1 and CDR2 sequences are MNHEY and SMNVEV (reference sequence). CDR3 length: 15 residues. The germline V and J ends were trimmed by 3 bases and 5 bases, with 15 bases remaining between them.

The genes are TRBV27 and TRBJ2-3, with unresolved D. The origin of this receptor is a human donor who received a COVID-19 vaccine. The material was CD4+ T cells from PBMCs cultured with HCoV-229E spike peptides, obtained before COVID-19 vaccination. CDR3 nucleotide sequence: TGTGCCAGCAGTTTGGGGTCCCTGAGGAGAGATACGCAGTATTTT. Translating it yields CASSLGSLRRDTQYF.